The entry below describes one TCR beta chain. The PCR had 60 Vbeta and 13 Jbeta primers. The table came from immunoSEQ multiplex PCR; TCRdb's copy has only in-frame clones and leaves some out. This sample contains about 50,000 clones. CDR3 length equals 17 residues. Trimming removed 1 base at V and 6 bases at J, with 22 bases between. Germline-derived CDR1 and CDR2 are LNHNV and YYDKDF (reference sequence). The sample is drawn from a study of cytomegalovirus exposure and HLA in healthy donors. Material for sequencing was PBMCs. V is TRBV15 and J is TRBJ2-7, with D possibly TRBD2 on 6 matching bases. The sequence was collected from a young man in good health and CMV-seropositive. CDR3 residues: CATSRGPMGEAGSEQYF. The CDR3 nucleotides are TGTGCCACCAGCAGAGGCCCCATGGGGGAGGCTGGGAGCGAGCAGTACTTC.